The rows below give T cell receptor beta chains drawn from one sample of a study of T cells in Graves' hyperthyroidism and ophthalmopathy. Using its own MiXCR run on the multiplex PCR reads, TCRdb lists one record per CDR3 protein. The table records around 560,000 distinct CDR3 sequences, approximately 16% of them present only once. Material: blood. The receptor source for this set is a woman aged 18-29 years with Graves' hyperthyroidism. Each CDR3 is given with its conserved first and last residue. D genes are given only for firm matches. Clone sizes are given selectively: once, few, many, or a class where the clone is expanded.

abundance: NA; j_gene: TRBJ2-2; v_gene: TRBV6-1; d_gene: NA; CDR3aa: CASSESATGELFF; CDR3nt: TGTGCCAGCAGTGAGTCAGCGACCGGGGAGCTGTTTTTT
abundance: many; j_gene: TRBJ2-6; v_gene: TRBV24-1; d_gene: NA; CDR3aa: CATSDQTRTGANVLTF; CDR3nt: TGTGCCACCAGTGACCAGACACGAACTGGGGCCAACGTCCTGACTTTC
abundance: NA; j_gene: TRBJ2-5; v_gene: TRBV10-2; d_gene: NA; CDR3aa: CASSDGASETQYF; CDR3nt: TGCGCCAGCAGTGACGGGGCAAGTGAGACCCAGTACTTC
abundance: NA; j_gene: TRBJ1-2; v_gene: TRBV7-2; d_gene: NA; CDR3aa: CASSSDRRNYGYTF; CDR3nt: TGTGCCAGCAGCTCAGATAGACGGAATTATGGCTACACCTTC
abundance: NA; j_gene: TRBJ2-1; v_gene: TRBV11-3; d_gene: TRBD1; CDR3aa: CASSFGTGKDEQFF; CDR3nt: TGTGCCAGCAGCTTTGGGACAGGGAAGGATGAGCAGTTCTTC
abundance: many; j_gene: TRBJ1-2; v_gene: TRBV20-1; d_gene: TRBD1; CDR3aa: CSATQGATNYGYTF; CDR3nt: TGCAGTGCTACCCAGGGGGCGACTAACTATGGCTACACCTTC
abundance: many; j_gene: TRBJ1-2; v_gene: TRBV7-8; d_gene: TRBD1; CDR3aa: CASSFQGVNGYTF; CDR3nt: TGTGCCAGCAGCTTTCAGGGGGTAAATGGCTACACCTTC
abundance: many; j_gene: TRBJ2-3; v_gene: TRBV7-2; d_gene: NA; CDR3aa: CASSLGGWTDTQYF; CDR3nt: TGTGCCAGCAGCTTAGGGGGATGGACAGATACGCAGTATTTT
abundance: many; j_gene: TRBJ1-5; v_gene: TRBV7-4; d_gene: NA; CDR3aa: CASSFPRDNPYQPQHF; CDR3nt: TGTGCCAGCAGCTTCCCCCGGGACAACCCGTATCAGCCCCAGCATTTT
abundance: NA; j_gene: TRBJ1-5; v_gene: TRBV20-1; d_gene: NA; CDR3aa: CSVSRLDSNQPQHF; CDR3nt: TGCAGTGTTTCTCGTTTGGATAGCAATCAGCCCCAGCATTTT
abundance: NA; j_gene: TRBJ2-7; v_gene: TRBV4-1; d_gene: NA; CDR3aa: CASSQLYGNHYEQYF; CDR3nt: TGCGCCAGCAGCCAATTGTACGGGAACCACTACGAGCAGTACTTC
abundance: many; j_gene: TRBJ1-6; v_gene: TRBV2; d_gene: TRBD1; CDR3aa: CASRIQGQGWSPLHF; CDR3nt: TGTGCCAGCAGGATCCAGGGACAGGGTTGGTCACCCCTCCACTTT
abundance: many; j_gene: TRBJ1-1; v_gene: TRBV15; d_gene: TRBD1; CDR3aa: CATSSSRDRGRDTEAFF; CDR3nt: TGTGCCACCAGCAGTTCCCGGGACAGGGGTCGGGACACTGAAGCTTTCTTT
abundance: many; j_gene: TRBJ2-1; v_gene: TRBV6-2/TRBV6-3; d_gene: TRBD2; CDR3aa: CASSYSSGNEQFF; CDR3nt: TGTGCCAGCAGTTACAGTAGCGGGAATGAGCAGTTCTTC
abundance: many; j_gene: TRBJ1-2; v_gene: TRBV28; d_gene: NA; CDR3aa: CASHEIGLGYTF; CDR3nt: TGTGCCAGCCACGAGATTGGCCTCGGCTACACCTTC
abundance: NA; j_gene: TRBJ2-5; v_gene: TRBV20-1; d_gene: NA; CDR3aa: CSARGQIQETQYF; CDR3nt: TGCAGTGCTAGAGGACAGATCCAAGAGACCCAGTACTTC
abundance: many; j_gene: TRBJ1-4; v_gene: TRBV28; d_gene: TRBD1; CDR3aa: CAGGTGATNEKLFF; CDR3nt: TGTGCCGGGGGGACAGGGGCAACTAATGAAAAACTGTTTTTT
abundance: few; j_gene: TRBJ2-3; v_gene: TRBV12-3/TRBV12-4; d_gene: NA; CDR3aa: CASSDPGFSRDTQYF; CDR3nt: TGTGCCAGCAGCGACCCGGGGTTCTCGCGAGATACGCAGTATTTT
abundance: few; j_gene: TRBJ2-1; v_gene: TRBV4-3; d_gene: TRBD2; CDR3aa: CASSQATTSGGLVEQFF; CDR3nt: TGCGCCAGCAGCCAAGCAACAACTAGCGGGGGGTTGGTTGAGCAGTTCTTC
abundance: many; j_gene: TRBJ2-7; v_gene: TRBV7-9; d_gene: NA; CDR3aa: CASSFLGVGYEQYF; CDR3nt: TGTGCCAGCAGCTTTCTAGGGGTTGGCTACGAGCAGTACTTC
abundance: few; j_gene: TRBJ1-1; v_gene: TRBV19; d_gene: NA; CDR3aa: CASSIGRVRTEAFF; CDR3nt: TGTGCCAGTAGTATTGGCAGGGTGAGAACTGAAGCTTTCTTT
abundance: NA; j_gene: TRBJ2-7; v_gene: TRBV11-2; d_gene: NA; CDR3aa: CASSLGRGQGGYEQYF; CDR3nt: TGTGCCAGCAGCTTAGGGCGCGGGCAGGGGGGGTACGAGCAGTACTTC
abundance: many; j_gene: TRBJ2-1; v_gene: TRBV18; d_gene: TRBD2; CDR3aa: CASSPRLAGDGDEQFF; CDR3nt: TGTGCCAGCTCACCTCGACTAGCGGGAGATGGAGATGAGCAGTTCTTC
abundance: NA; j_gene: TRBJ2-2; v_gene: TRBV4-1; d_gene: TRBD2; CDR3aa: CASSHDLGLAANTGELFF; CDR3nt: TGCGCCAGCAGCCATGATCTGGGACTAGCGGCGAACACCGGGGAGCTGTTTTTT
abundance: once; j_gene: TRBJ2-3; v_gene: TRBV2; d_gene: NA; CDR3aa: CASSQVPPGGTGTQYF; CDR3nt: TGTGCCAGCAGCCAAGTCCCTCCCGGAGGAACAGGTACGCAGTATTTT
abundance: few; j_gene: TRBJ2-7; v_gene: TRBV6-2/TRBV6-3; d_gene: TRBD1; CDR3aa: CASRTGTGTYEQYF; CDR3nt: TGTGCCAGCAGAACCGGGACAGGGACCTACGAGCAGTACTTC
abundance: NA; j_gene: TRBJ1-6; v_gene: TRBV29-1; d_gene: TRBD1; CDR3aa: CSARTGDNSPLHF; CDR3nt: TGCAGCGCCCGGACAGGGGATAATTCACCCCTCCACTTT
abundance: many; j_gene: TRBJ2-1; v_gene: TRBV6-5; d_gene: NA; CDR3aa: CASSYSYRDYNEQFF; CDR3nt: TGTGCCAGCAGTTACTCGTACAGGGACTACAATGAGCAGTTCTTC
abundance: few; j_gene: TRBJ1-5; v_gene: TRBV2; d_gene: NA; CDR3aa: CASSVRGDYSNQPQHF; CDR3nt: TGTGCCAGCAGTGTAAGGGGAGACTATAGCAATCAGCCCCAGCATTTT
abundance: few; j_gene: TRBJ2-3; v_gene: TRBV10-3; d_gene: TRBD2; CDR3aa: CAIGTSPTDTQYF; CDR3nt: TGTGCCATAGGGACTAGCCCCACAGATACGCAGTATTTT
abundance: NA; j_gene: TRBJ2-5; v_gene: TRBV19; d_gene: TRBD2; CDR3aa: CASSNLFPSGMAVGAQETQYF; CDR3nt: TGTGCCAGTAGTAACCTTTTTCCTAGCGGGATGGCGGTGGGGGCGCAAGAGACCCAGTACTTC
abundance: NA; j_gene: TRBJ2-7; v_gene: TRBV14; d_gene: NA; CDR3aa: CASSHRGNYEQYF; CDR3nt: TGTGCCAGCAGCCACCGCGGGAACTACGAGCAGTACTTC
abundance: many; j_gene: TRBJ1-1; v_gene: TRBV27; d_gene: TRBD1; CDR3aa: CASSLGGGGRMAFF; CDR3nt: TGTGCCAGCAGTTTGGGAGGGGGCGGTCGAATGGCTTTCTTT
abundance: NA; j_gene: TRBJ2-7; v_gene: TRBV18; d_gene: NA; CDR3aa: CASSRGTGRSYEQYF; CDR3nt: TGTGCCAGCTCACGGGGCACGGGTCGATCCTACGAGCAGTACTTC
abundance: NA; j_gene: TRBJ2-7; v_gene: TRBV6-1; d_gene: NA; CDR3aa: CASSATGQIYEQYF; CDR3nt: TGTGCCAGCAGTGCCACTGGACAGATCTACGAGCAGTACTTC
abundance: few; j_gene: TRBJ2-3; v_gene: TRBV24-1; d_gene: NA; CDR3aa: CATSDLMTDTQYF; CDR3nt: TGTGCCACCAGTGATTTAATGACGGATACGCAGTATTTT
abundance: NA; j_gene: TRBJ2-6; v_gene: TRBV6-2/TRBV6-3; d_gene: NA; CDR3aa: CASSYGGLGANVLTF; CDR3nt: TGTGCCAGCAGTTACGGGGGGCTGGGGGCCAACGTCCTGACTTTC
abundance: many; j_gene: TRBJ2-2; v_gene: TRBV3-1; d_gene: NA; CDR3aa: CASSQAQGTGELFF; CDR3nt: TGTGCCAGCAGCCAAGCACAGGGAACCGGGGAGCTGTTTTTT
abundance: few; j_gene: TRBJ2-2; v_gene: TRBV6-1; d_gene: NA; CDR3aa: CASLRDILPTGELFF; CDR3nt: TGTGCCAGCCTCCGGGACATCTTACCAACCGGGGAGCTGTTTTTT
abundance: many; j_gene: TRBJ2-1; v_gene: TRBV7-6; d_gene: TRBD2; CDR3aa: CASSPASGRVRGEQFF; CDR3nt: TGTGCCAGCAGCCCAGCCAGCGGGAGGGTCCGGGGTGAGCAGTTCTTC
abundance: NA; j_gene: TRBJ2-7; v_gene: TRBV20-1; d_gene: TRBD2; CDR3aa: CSAREGEGLAGGRYERYF; CDR3nt: TGCAGTGCTAGAGAAGGCGAAGGGCTAGCGGGGGGCCGCTACGAGCGGTACTTC
abundance: many; j_gene: TRBJ1-5; v_gene: TRBV12-3/TRBV12-4; d_gene: NA; CDR3aa: CASSLGGRKRGQPQHF; CDR3nt: TGTGCCAGCAGTTTAGGGGGCAGGAAGAGAGGACAGCCCCAGCATTTT
abundance: NA; j_gene: TRBJ2-1; v_gene: TRBV11-2; d_gene: NA; CDR3aa: CASSLPVDDEQFF; CDR3nt: TGTGCCAGCAGCCTCCCCGTCGATGATGAGCAGTTCTTC
abundance: few; j_gene: TRBJ2-1; v_gene: TRBV14; d_gene: NA; CDR3aa: CASSQVRNNEQFF; CDR3nt: TGTGCCAGCAGCCAAGTCCGGAACAATGAGCAGTTCTTC
abundance: NA; j_gene: TRBJ1-4; v_gene: TRBV5-1; d_gene: NA; CDR3aa: CASSSFRGANEKLFF; CDR3nt: TGCGCCAGCAGCTCGTTCAGGGGAGCTAATGAAAAACTGTTTTTT
abundance: many; j_gene: TRBJ1-6; v_gene: TRBV5-1; d_gene: NA; CDR3aa: CASSLEGSDSPLHF; CDR3nt: TGCGCCAGCAGCTTGGAAGGGTCGGATTCACCCCTCCACTTT
abundance: many; j_gene: TRBJ2-7; v_gene: TRBV20-1; d_gene: TRBD1; CDR3aa: CSASRQGREQYF; CDR3nt: TGCAGTGCTAGTAGACAGGGACGCGAGCAGTACTTC
abundance: NA; j_gene: TRBJ1-1; v_gene: TRBV6-5; d_gene: NA; CDR3aa: CASSYRGTQMNTEAFF; CDR3nt: TGTGCCAGCAGTTATAGGGGGACACAGATGAACACTGAAGCTTTCTTT
abundance: few; j_gene: TRBJ2-1; v_gene: TRBV2; d_gene: NA; CDR3aa: CASSEVTGLQFF; CDR3nt: TGTGCCAGCAGTGAAGTCACAGGATTGCAGTTCTTC
abundance: many; j_gene: TRBJ2-3; v_gene: TRBV11-2; d_gene: TRBD2; CDR3aa: CASSWRGSGGYTQYF; CDR3nt: TGTGCCAGCAGCTGGCGTGGTAGCGGGGGATATACGCAGTATTTT
abundance: few; j_gene: TRBJ1-4; v_gene: TRBV6-2/TRBV6-3; d_gene: NA; CDR3aa: CASSVPRPNEKLFF; CDR3nt: TGTGCCAGCAGTGTACCCAGGCCCAATGAAAAACTGTTTTTT
abundance: NA; j_gene: TRBJ2-7; v_gene: TRBV6-2/TRBV6-3; d_gene: NA; CDR3aa: CANSQVLSYEQYF; CDR3nt: TGTGCCAACAGTCAGGTTCTAAGTTACGAGCAGTACTTC
abundance: NA; j_gene: TRBJ1-5; v_gene: TRBV28; d_gene: NA; CDR3aa: CASSLPGPGGNQPQHF; CDR3nt: TGTGCCAGCAGTTTACCGGGGCCGGGGGGCAATCAGCCCCAGCATTTT
abundance: many; j_gene: TRBJ2-2; v_gene: TRBV7-8; d_gene: NA; CDR3aa: CASSYGAGGELFF; CDR3nt: TGTGCCAGCAGCTATGGCGCGGGCGGGGAGCTGTTTTTT
abundance: NA; j_gene: TRBJ2-2; v_gene: TRBV19; d_gene: NA; CDR3aa: CASSEVNTGELFF; CDR3nt: TGTGCCAGTAGCGAGGTGAACACCGGGGAGCTGTTTTTT
abundance: many; j_gene: TRBJ2-4; v_gene: TRBV11-2; d_gene: NA; CDR3aa: CASSLETRSYIQYF; CDR3nt: TGTGCCAGCAGCTTAGAGACTAGGTCGTACATTCAGTACTTC